The 15 T cell receptor beta chains presented below share a single source sample, sequenced in a study of blood T cell repertoires in COVID-19. Clones were read by immunoSEQ multiplex PCR, and TCRdb kept only the in-frame ones, dropping some. The sample contains over 100,000 clones, roughly nine tenths of which appear only once. The material sequenced was peripheral blood. Receptors were obtained from a woman between 50 and 59 years old with COVID-19, enrolled during active disease.

The chain joins TRBV3-1 (or the pseudogene TRBV3-2) to TRBJ1-5; D not resolved. The CDR3 is 18 amino acids. Trimming pared 0 bases from V and 0 bases from J, leaving 15 bases between. Germline V lookup: CDR1 LGHDT, CDR2 YNNKEL (reference sequence). CDR3 coding DNA: TGTGCCAGCAGCCAAGATCGATCCAGGTCCTATAGCAATCAGCCCCAGCATTTT. Translated: CASSQDRSRSYSNQPQHF.

The rearrangement links TRBV20-1 to TRBJ2-4, with a possible D match to TRBD1 (5 bases). CDR1 and CDR2 (germline): DFQATT, SNEGSKA (reference sequence). The CDR3 sequence is 15 residues long. V shed 3 bases and J shed 2 bases, with 14 bases lying between them. The CDR3 loop is CSASVGLSTKNIQYF. DNA of the CDR3: TGCAGTGCTAGTGTGGGGCTCTCGACCAAAAACATTCAGTACTTC.

This clone is a singleton in its sample. The chain joins TRBV28 to TRBJ2-7, with 11 bases that match TRBD1. The ends lost 3 bases at V and 7 bases at J; junction bases unmatched: 5. Germline V CDR1 and CDR2: MDHEN, SYDVKM. This CDR3 is 14 amino acids long. This chain's CDR3 is CASSFEGQGGEQYF. The CDR3 coding sequence is TGTGCCAGCAGTTTCGAGGGACAGGGGGGTGAGCAGTACTTC.

The chain combines TRBV12-5 with TRBJ2-5, with a possible D match to TRBD1 (7 bases). V was cut by 1 base and J by 5 bases, with 14 bases left in between. This CDR3 contains 15 residues. Germline V gene sequence: CDR1 LGHNT, CDR2 FRNRAP. The chain's CDR3 is CASGLGRGQGETQYF. CDR3 DNA: TGTGCTAGTGGTTTGGGGAGGGGGCAGGGGGAGACCCAGTACTTC. The complete variable domain, with remaining parts taken from reference TRBV12-5 and TRBJ2-5, reads DARVTQTPRHKVTEMGQEVTMRCQPILGHNTVFWYRQTMMQGLELLAYFRNRAPLDDSGMPKDRFSAEMPDATLATLKIQPSEPRDSAVYFCASGLGRGQGETQYFGPGTRLLVL.

The chain carries TRBV27 and TRBJ2-3; 8 positions agree with TRBD2. V shed 5 bases, J shed 0 bases, and the junction held 10 bases outside the gene matches. Looked up from germline, CDR1 is MNHEY and CDR2 is SMNVEV (reference sequence). This CDR3 is built from 17 residues. This CDR3 reads CASSTPLAGPSTDTQYF. For the CDR3, the DNA is TGTGCCAGCAGTACCCCGTTAGCGGGGCCTAGCACAGATACGCAGTATTTT.

V usage is TRBV7-9 and J usage is TRBJ2-3; a possible D gene is TRBD2 (6 bases). The CDR3 has 15 residues. Trimming removed 1 base from V and 2 bases from J, with 10 bases in between. CDR1 is SEHNR and CDR2 is FQNEAQ in the germline V gene (reference sequence). CDR3 in DNA: TGTGCCAGCAGCTTAGGACTAGGAACCACAGATACGCAGTATTTT. Translated: CASSLGLGTTDTQYF.

The gene calls are TRBV7-2 and TRBJ2-5; 11 nucleotides match TRBD2. J was trimmed by 2 bases and V by 2 bases; bases with no gene match: 1. This CDR3 has 15 amino acids. CDR1 SGHTA and CDR2 FQGNSA come from the germline V gene. The CDR3 loop is CASSLIAGGQETQYF. CDR3 DNA: TGTGCCAGCAGCTTAATAGCGGGGGGGCAAGAGACCCAGTACTTC.

The chain carries TRBV12-5 and TRBJ2-1, with 8 bases identical to TRBD1. The length of the CDR3 is 14 residues. V dropped 6 bases and J dropped 3; count of bases not matched to a gene: 4. Germline V lookup: CDR1 LGHNT, CDR2 FRNRAP. CDR3 residues: CASGLGQGYNEQFF. CDR3 in DNA: TGTGCTAGTGGCCTTGGACAGGGCTACAATGAGCAGTTCTTC.

V usage is TRBV5-1 and J usage is TRBJ2-1; no firm D call. Germline assignment: CDR1 SGHRS and CDR2 YFSETQ. The CDR3 runs to 12 residues. V was trimmed by 1 base and J by 6 bases, leaving 5 bases between them. CDR3 sequence reads: CASSLQVNEQFF. For the CDR3, the DNA is TGCGCCAGCAGCTTGCAGGTCAATGAGCAGTTCTTC. Supplemented by reference TRBV5-1 and TRBJ2-1, the full variable domain reads KAGVTQTPRYLIKTRGQQVTLSCSPISGHRSVSWYQQTPGQGLQFLFEYFSETQRNKGNFPGRFSGRQFSNSRSEMNVSTLELGDSALYLCASSLQVNEQFFGPGTRLTVL.

The chain links TRBV27 to TRBJ1-3; possible D gene TRBD1, 5 bases. The germline V gene encodes CDR1 MNHEY and CDR2 SMNVEV (reference sequence). The CDR3 extends over 16 amino acids. The V end was cut by 2 bases, the J end by 0 bases, with 11 bases between. Here the CDR3 reads CASSLNRPGSGNTIYF. CDR3 sequence (DNA): TGTGCCAGCAGTTTAAACAGGCCAGGCTCTGGAAACACCATATATTTT.

This clone came up once. V usage is TRBV29-1 and J usage is TRBJ1-6, with TRBD1 identical over 10 bases. The CDR3 runs to 13 residues. Germline assignment: CDR1 SQVTM and CDR2 ANQGSEA. After removal of 6 bases from V and 9 bases from J, the junction contained 5 bases not matched to a gene. The DNA of the CDR3 is TGCAGCGTGGAGACAGGGGGCGTTTCACCCCTCCACTTT. Translating it yields CSVETGGVSPLHF. Based on the CDR3 plus reference TRBV29-1 and TRBJ1-6, the full variable domain is SAVISQKPSRDICQRGTSLTIQCQVDSQVTMMFWYRQQPGQSLTLIATANQGSEATYESGFVIDKFPISRPNLTFSTLTVSNMSPEDSSIYLCSVETGGVSPLHFGNGTRLTVT.

This clone is a singleton in its sample. The CDR3 DNA reads TGTGCCAGCAGCCAAGGACAGGGAGTAACCTACGAGCAGTACTTC. This sequence encodes CASSQGQGVTYEQYF. The chain employs TRBV3-1 (or the pseudogene TRBV3-2) and TRBJ2-7; 7 positions match TRBD1. This CDR3 has 15 amino acids. V lost 1 base, J lost 2 bases, and 5 bases stayed unmatched. CDR1 and CDR2 from the germline V gene are LGHDT and YNNKEL (reference sequence).

The chain uses TRBV15 and TRBJ1-1, with TRBD1 matching 9 bases. Germline V gene sequence: CDR1 LNHNV, CDR2 YYDKDF (reference sequence). Losses at the gene ends were 5 bases for V and 10 bases for J; bases not matched to a gene: 11. This CDR3 is built from 14 residues. The CDR3 region is CATSGRQQGALAFF. In DNA form, the CDR3 reads TGTGCCACCAGCGGAAGACAACAGGGGGCCCTAGCTTTCTTT. Combining the CDR3 with reference TRBV15 and TRBJ1-1 gives the whole variable domain DAMVIQNPRYQVTQFGKPVTLSCSQTLNHNVMYWYQQKSSQAPKLLFHYYDKDFNNEADTPDNFQSRRPNTSFCFLDIRSPGLGDTAMYLCATSGRQQGALAFFGQGTRLTVV.

The chain has TRBV6-6 and TRBJ2-5; D might be TRBD1 (6 bases). This CDR3 spans 14 amino acids. V was pared by 7 bases and J by 4 bases, with 16 bases between. Per germline, CDR1 MNHNY and CDR2 SVGAGI (reference sequence). The CDR3 nucleotides are TGTGCCAGCACCACGACCAGGGGTGGAGAGACCCAGTACTTC. This gives the protein CASTTTRGGETQYF.

The V gene is TRBV7-9, the J gene TRBJ2-5; no clear D gene. There are 14 residues in the CDR3. The V end lost 2 bases, the J end lost 2 bases, and 9 bases lay between the germline ends. Per germline, CDR1 SEHNR and CDR2 FQNEAQ (reference sequence). The CDR3 DNA reads as TGTGCCAGCAGCTTACTGTTCGAGCAAGAGACCCAGTACTTC. It yields the protein CASSLLFEQETQYF.